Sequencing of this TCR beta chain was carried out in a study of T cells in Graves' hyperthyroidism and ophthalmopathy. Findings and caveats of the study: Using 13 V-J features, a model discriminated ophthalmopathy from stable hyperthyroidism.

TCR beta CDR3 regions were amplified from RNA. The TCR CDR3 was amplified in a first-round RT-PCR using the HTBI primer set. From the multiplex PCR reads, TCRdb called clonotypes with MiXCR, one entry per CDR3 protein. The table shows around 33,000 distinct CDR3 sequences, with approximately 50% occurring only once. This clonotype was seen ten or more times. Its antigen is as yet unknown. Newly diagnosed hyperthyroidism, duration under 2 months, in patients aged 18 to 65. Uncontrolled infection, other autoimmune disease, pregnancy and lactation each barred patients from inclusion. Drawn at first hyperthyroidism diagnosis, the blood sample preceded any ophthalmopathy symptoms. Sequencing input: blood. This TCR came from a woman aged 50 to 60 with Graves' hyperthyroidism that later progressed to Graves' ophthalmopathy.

CDR3 protein: CASKTGAMASNQPQHF. CDR3 coding DNA: TGTGCCAGCAAAACAGGGGCCATGGCGAGCAATCAGCCCCAGCATTTT. The rearrangement joins TRBV6-5 to TRBJ1-5; 7 bases are a match to TRBD1. The CDR3 has 16 amino acids. Germline V lookup: CDR1 MNHEY, CDR2 SVGAGI. V trimming: 7 bases; J trimming: 1 base; junction bases outside the gene matches: 10.